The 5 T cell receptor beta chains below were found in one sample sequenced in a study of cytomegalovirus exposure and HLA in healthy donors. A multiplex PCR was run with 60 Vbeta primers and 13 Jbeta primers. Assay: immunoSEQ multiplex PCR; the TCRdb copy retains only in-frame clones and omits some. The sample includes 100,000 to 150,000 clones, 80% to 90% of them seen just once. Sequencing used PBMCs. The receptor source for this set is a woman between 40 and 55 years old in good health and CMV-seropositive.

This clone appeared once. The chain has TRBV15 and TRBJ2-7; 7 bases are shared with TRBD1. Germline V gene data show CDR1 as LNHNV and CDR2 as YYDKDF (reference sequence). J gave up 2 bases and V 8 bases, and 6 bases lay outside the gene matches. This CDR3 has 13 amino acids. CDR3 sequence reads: CATGLGGPYEQYF. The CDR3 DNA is TGTGCCACCGGCCTAGGGGGCCCCTACGAGCAGTACTTC.

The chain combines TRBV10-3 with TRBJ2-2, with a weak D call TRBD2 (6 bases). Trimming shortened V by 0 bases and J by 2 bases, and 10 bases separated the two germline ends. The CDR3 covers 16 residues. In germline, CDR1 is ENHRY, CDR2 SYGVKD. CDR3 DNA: TGTGCCATCAGTGAGTCCGTTAGCGGAAACACCGGGGAGCTGTTTTTT. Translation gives CAISESVSGNTGELFF.

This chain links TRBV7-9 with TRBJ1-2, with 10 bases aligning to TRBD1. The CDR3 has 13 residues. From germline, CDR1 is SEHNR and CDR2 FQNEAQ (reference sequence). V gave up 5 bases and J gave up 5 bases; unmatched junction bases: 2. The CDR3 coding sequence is TGTGCCAGCAGCCGACAGGGGGCTTATGGCTACACCTTC. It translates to CASSRQGAYGYTF.

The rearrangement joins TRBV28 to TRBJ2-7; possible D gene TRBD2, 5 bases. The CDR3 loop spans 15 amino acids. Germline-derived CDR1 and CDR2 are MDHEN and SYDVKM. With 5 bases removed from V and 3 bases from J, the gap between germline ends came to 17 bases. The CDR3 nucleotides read TGTGCCAGCAGTGCCCCCAGCGGAGCAGACTACGAGCAGTACTTC. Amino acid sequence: CASSAPSGADYEQYF.

The CDR3 is CASSPAEAYNEQFF. CDR3 sequence (DNA): TGTGCCAGCAGTCCCGCGGAGGCTTACAATGAGCAGTTCTTC. The chain carries TRBV28 and TRBJ2-1; tentatively, D is TRBD2 (5 bases). V shed 5 bases and J shed 4 bases, with 12 bases lying between them. The CDR3 extends over 14 amino acids. Germline CDR1 is MDHEN and CDR2 is SYDVKM.